The next 7 T cell receptor beta chains were all read from a single sample in a study of T-cell memory formation after mild COVID-19. TCRdb re-derived calls from the 5' RACE reads in MiXCR, one entry per CDR3 protein. Counted here are about 260,000 distinct CDR3 sequences, 16% occurring once; the ten biggest clones make up 22%. Material: PBMCs or a T cell subset sorted from them (not recorded which). Source of these receptors: a man aged 18 to 30 who had mild COVID-19 (a few samples of this study predate the infection). Cell type and time point are not known.

The sample holds a few counts of this clonotype. The V and J genes are TRBV7-2 and TRBJ2-7; a weak D match, TRBD2 (6 bases). V was cut by 3 bases and J by 3 bases, with 12 bases left in between. The germline gives CDR1 SGHTA, CDR2 FQGNSA. The CDR3 totals 14 residues. CDR3 residues: CASSFGRVSYEQYF. The CDR3 coding sequence is TGTGCCAGCAGCTTCGGGAGAGTAAGCTACGAGCAGTACTTC.

The CDR3 coding sequence is TGTGCCAGCAGCCGAGACGCTGGGGCCAACGTCCTGACTTTC. Translated, it gives CASSRDAGANVLTF. This sequence joins TRBV7-2 and TRBJ2-6; D is uncertain. V lost 5 bases to trimming and J lost 2 bases, with 7 bases between them. This CDR3 is built from 14 residues. Germline values: CDR1 SGHTA, CDR2 FQGNSA.

This clonotype was picked up many times. The rearrangement uses TRBV10-3 and TRBJ1-1; the D is unclear. Germline values: CDR1 ENHRY, CDR2 SYGVKD. The V end lost 6 bases, the J end lost 3 bases, and 14 bases lay between the germline ends. The CDR3 covers 14 residues. The CDR3 DNA reads as TGTGCCATCAGACGTGACGACCTCTACACTGAAGCTTTCTTT. This gives the protein CAIRRDDLYTEAFF.

This chain links TRBV7-2 with TRBJ1-2; 8 nucleotides line up with TRBD1. Germline V CDR1 and CDR2: SGHTA, FQGNSA. CDR3 size: 14 residues. Trimming cost V 5 bases and J 4 bases; bases outside gene matches: 6. CDR3 bases: TGTGCCAGCAGCCGTACAGGGGGTAGCTATGGCTACACCTTC. It encodes CASSRTGGSYGYTF. The variable domain in full, with the rest retrieved from reference TRBV7-2 and TRBJ1-2, is GAGVSQSPSNKVTEKGKDVELRCDPISGHTALYWYRQSLGQGLEFLIYFQGNSAPDKSGLPSDRFSAERTGGSVSTLTIQRTQQEDSAVYLCASSRTGGSYGYTFGSGTRLTVV.

The CDR3 is CASSKTDTQYF. Here the CDR3 DNA reads TGTGCCAGCAGCAAGACAGATACGCAGTATTTT. The chain recombines TRBV5-6 with TRBJ2-3; unclear D gene. The V and J ends lost 4 bases and 3 bases respectively, with 3 bases between them. The CDR3 contains 11 residues. Germline V gene sequence: CDR1 SGHDT, CDR2 YYEEEE. Filled out from reference TRBV5-6 and TRBJ2-3, the complete variable domain reads DAGVTQSPTHLIKTRGQQVTLRCSPKSGHDTVSWYQQALGQGPQFIFQYYEEEERQRGNFPDRFSGHQFPNYSSELNVNALLLGDSALYLCASSKTDTQYFGPGTRLTVL.

The chain combines TRBV15 with TRBJ1-5; 8 bases are shared with TRBD1. V lost 8 bases to trimming and J lost 3 bases; unmatched junction nucleotides: 6. The germline gives CDR1 LNHNV, CDR2 YYDKDF (reference sequence). This CDR3 is built from 14 residues. The CDR3 loop reads CATQTGVVNQPQHF. CDR3 nucleotides: TGTGCCACCCAGACAGGGGTCGTCAATCAGCCCCAGCATTTT.

Only a few counts were recorded for this clonotype. The rearrangement joins TRBV12-3 or TRBV12-4 to TRBJ2-1; 9 bases are shared with TRBD1. V shed 1 base and J 7 bases; nucleotides not matched to a gene: 8. This CDR3 has 16 residues. CDR3 amino acids: CASSLETGGPENEQFF. CDR3 bases: TGTGCCAGCAGTTTAGAGACAGGGGGTCCAGAGAATGAGCAGTTCTTC.